This TCR beta chain was captured by sequencing in a study of vaccination effects on CD4 cells after COVID-19. Broader study findings: Cross-reaction with common cold coronaviruses was seen in only 1 of 255 vaccine-induced clones from healthy vaccinees.

After removal of 6 bases from V and 4 bases from J, the junction contained 12 bases not matched to a gene. The germline V gene encodes CDR1 LGHNT and CDR2 FRNRAP. The CDR3 runs to 16 residues. TCRdb's table, derived via immunoSEQ multiplex PCR, lists solely in-frame clones and lacks some. The repertoire holds about 66,000 clones, roughly 80% seen once, with 0.75% to 1% in the top ten. This clone appeared a few times. As yet, its antigen is unknown. Under the ViraFEST assay, PBMC were stimulated with viral peptide pools so that antigen-specific CD4+ T cells expanded. Sequencing was performed afterwards. The culture ran for about 10 days, and then CD4+ T cells were isolated. Subjects were given two BNT162b2 or mRNA-1273 vaccine doses. Absence of prior SARS-CoV-2 infection characterized the vaccine recipients, who showed negative nucleocapsid antibodies. IL-2 medium took the place of half the medium on both days 3 and 7.

Sequencing was performed on CD4+ T cells from PBMCs cultured with HCoV-OC43 spike peptides, taken after COVID-19 vaccination. Regarding subset: HCoV-OC43 spike overlapping peptide pool stimulation. The clonotype was recovered from a human donor who received a COVID-19 vaccine. The chain couples TRBV12-5 to TRBJ1-1, with 9 bases lining up with TRBD1. CDR3 nucleotide sequence: TGTGCTAGTGGCCCAATCTTACGGGGACAGGGCACTGAAGCTTTCTTT. This gives the protein CASGPILRGQGTEAFF.